These 5 T cell receptor beta chains originate from one sample sequenced in a study of shared clonotypes between healthy human individuals. The method was immunoSEQ multiplex PCR; TCRdb's version includes in-frame clones alone and lacks a portion of them. The table lists more than 400,000 clones, 95% to 97% of them singletons. The material sequenced was naive CD4+ T cells sorted from blood. Subset defined: CD45RA+ positively selected. These receptors were taken from a woman aged 30 to 39 in good health.

This chain links TRBV10-3 with TRBJ2-7; weak D call: TRBD2 (5 bases). Trimming pared 3 bases from V and 5 bases from J, leaving 14 bases between. The CDR3 has 14 residues. Germline V CDR1 and CDR2: ENHRY, SYGVKD. The CDR3 DNA reads as TGTGCCATCAGTGATTCCCTAGCTCACAACGAGCAGTACTTC. It codes for CAISDSLAHNEQYF.

This clone was counted a single time. This chain uses TRBV9 with TRBJ2-1, with 8 nucleotides matching TRBD2. Germline lookup yields CDR1 SGDLS and CDR2 YYNGEE. The J segment lost 7 bases and the V segment lost 4 bases, leaving 10 bases of the junction unmatched. There are 15 residues in the CDR3. The DNA of the CDR3 is TGTGCCAGCAGCCCCAGACTAGCGAGGGAGAATGAGCAGTTCTTC. Translating gives CASSPRLARENEQFF.

This chain links TRBV11-2 with TRBJ2-3; 9 bases map to TRBD2. Losses at the gene ends were 7 bases for V and 0 bases for J; bases not matched to a gene: 8. The CDR3 loop spans 16 amino acids. Germline-derived CDR1 and CDR2 are SGHAT and FQNNGV. In nucleotides, the CDR3 is TGTGCCAGCAACGGCAATCTAGCGGGAAGCACAGATACGCAGTATTTT. Encoded protein: CASNGNLAGSTDTQYF. Together with reference TRBV11-2 and TRBJ2-3, the CDR3 gives the full variable domain: EAGVAQSPRYKIIEKRQSVAFWCNPISGHATLYWYQQILGQGPKLLIQFQNNGVVDDSQLPKDRFSAERLKGVDSTLKIQPAKLEDSAVYLCASNGNLAGSTDTQYFGPGTRLTVL.

This clone was detected once. The chain carries TRBV11-2 and TRBJ1-1; no clear D. CDR3 length equals 13 residues. Between the trimmed V and J ends, which lost 2 bases and 4 bases, there was a span of 8 bases. The germline V gene has CDR1 SGHAT and CDR2 FQNNGV. The CDR3 sequence: CASSLWEGTEAFF. CDR3 coding DNA: TGTGCCAGCAGCTTATGGGAGGGCACTGAAGCTTTCTTT.

In regard to this clone: Compared with germline, one end of the junction differs, possibly owing to a read error. The chain is built from TRBV5-1 and TRBJ1-3; D might be TRBD1 (6 bases). CDR1 and CDR2 from the germline V gene are SGHRS and YFSETQ. This CDR3 region has 16 residues. For the CDR3, the DNA is TGCGCCAGCAGCACAACAGGGTTGAACTCTGGGAACACCATATATTTT. Amino acid sequence: CASSTTGLNSGNTIYF. Together with reference TRBV5-1 and TRBJ1-3, the CDR3 gives the full variable domain: KAGVTQTPRYLIKTRGQQVTLSCSPISGHRSVSWYQQTPGQGLQFLFEYFSETQRNKGNFPGRFSGRQFSNSRSEMNVSTLELGDSALYLCASSTTGLNSGNTIYFGEGSWLTVV.